Listed below are T cell receptor beta chains from one sample, sequenced in a study of T cells in Graves' hyperthyroidism and ophthalmopathy. TCRdb fed the multiplex PCR reads into MiXCR, producing one record per CDR3 protein. Among 480,000 or so distinct CDR3 sequences listed, around 15% were seen once. Sequencing input: blood. The receptors come from a woman under 30 with Graves' hyperthyroidism. Both conserved end residues are part of each CDR3. The D gene is left open where the match is weak. The size field is filled for only some rows; it gives once, few, many or a size class.

CDR3 DNA,CDR3 protein,clone size,V gene,J gene,D gene
TGCGCCAGCAGCCAAGAGACTAGTGGGGAAGAGACCCAGTACTTC,CASSQETSGEETQYF,NA,TRBV4-1,TRBJ2-5,NA
TGTGCCAGCTCTCGAGGGAAGGGCACAGGGGGCTTAAAGAAGAGCAATCAGCCCCAGCATTTT,CASSRGKGTGGLKKSNQPQHF,NA,TRBV18,TRBJ1-5,TRBD1
TGTGCCAGCAGCCAAGATGGCCCATCTGAAGCTTTCTTT,CASSQDGPSEAFF,many,TRBV3-1,TRBJ1-1,NA
TGTGCCAGCGGAGGTCTGGGCACCGGGGAGCTGTTTTTT,CASGGLGTGELFF,many,TRBV2,TRBJ2-2,NA
TGTGCTAGTGCCGAATTCGGACAGGCCCGAAATGAGCAGTTCTTC,CASAEFGQARNEQFF,many,TRBV12-5,TRBJ2-1,TRBD1
TGCGCCAGCAGCCACCCCGGGACAGGTGGAAACACCATATATTTT,CASSHPGTGGNTIYF,NA,TRBV4-1,TRBJ1-3,TRBD1
TGCAGTGCTGAGGGGAACAGGAGGGCCAAAAACATTCAGTACTTC,CSAEGNRRAKNIQYF,many,TRBV20-1,TRBJ2-4,NA
TGTGCAGCTCACACTGAAGCTTTCTTT,CAAHTEAFF,NA,TRBV24-1,TRBJ1-1,NA
TGTGCCAGCACAAACCCCCCGGGACAGCAGCATTTT,CASTNPPGQQHF,NA,TRBV6-1,TRBJ1-5,TRBD1
TGTGCCAGCAGCCCCCCCCTATTGGGACTAGCGGGAAAATGGAATGAGCAGTTCTTC,CASSPPLLGLAGKWNEQFF,few,TRBV14,TRBJ2-1,TRBD2
TGTGCCAGCAGTGAGGGGGTGAGGGGGGTCAATCAGCCCCAGCATTTT,CASSEGVRGVNQPQHF,many,TRBV2,TRBJ1-5,NA
TGTGCCAGCAGCCAAGAAGGACTAGCGGGAGGGCAGTTCTTC,CASSQEGLAGGQFF,many,TRBV3-1,TRBJ2-1,TRBD2
TGTGCCACCTCGTCCGGGGATACGCAGTATTTT,CATSSGDTQYF,many,TRBV9,TRBJ2-3,NA
TGCGCCAGCAGCGGTCAGACACAGGGGGCCCTTAACTATGGCTACACCTTC,CASSGQTQGALNYGYTF,few,TRBV5-1,TRBJ1-2,TRBD1
TGTGCCAGCATCAGGGAAAGGGAGACTAACTATGGCTACACCTTC,CASIRERETNYGYTF,many,TRBV25-1,TRBJ1-2,NA
TGCGGTGCCAGGGGGGACAGGGTCACTGAAGCTTTCTTT,CGARGDRVTEAFF,NA,TRBV20-1,TRBJ1-1,TRBD1
TGCGCCAGCAGCCTTCCGGGACAGGAGTACAATGAGCAGTTCTTC,CASSLPGQEYNEQFF,few,TRBV4-1,TRBJ2-1,TRBD1
TGTGCCTGGAGTCCCGGACTAGCTAGGGAGCAGTTCTTC,CAWSPGLAREQFF,many,TRBV30,TRBJ2-1,TRBD2
TGTGCCAGCACTGGCCAGGGAGGACGTGAGCAGTTCTTC,CASTGQGGREQFF,many,TRBV27,TRBJ2-1,NA
TGTGCCAGCAGTGAAGCGCTAGGTGAAGCAGCCTACTTTTATGGCTACACCTTC,CASSEALGEAAYFYGYTF,NA,TRBV6-1,TRBJ1-2,NA
TGTGCCAGCAGTCCCCAGACGGACTATGGCTACACCTTC,CASSPQTDYGYTF,many,TRBV27,TRBJ1-2,NA
TGTGCCAGCAGCTTATCCACCAATGAGCAGTTCTTC,CASSLSTNEQFF,few,TRBV7-9,TRBJ2-1,NA
TGTGCCACCGTAGGTACCCTTAAAGAAAGCGGGAGGTCCCCTCTAAAAGAGACCCAGTACTTC,CATVGTLKESGRSPLKETQYF,few,TRBV15,TRBJ2-5,TRBD2
TGTGCCAGCAGCTTGGTCCGCTATGAGCAGTTCTTC,CASSLVRYEQFF,once,TRBV7-8,TRBJ2-1,NA
TGTGCCAGCAGTTACGGACACGGGGGATTTGAAGCTTTCTTT,CASSYGHGGFEAFF,NA,TRBV6-5,TRBJ1-1,NA
TGTGCCACCAGTGATCCCCGTGGGAAGAACACTGAAGCTTTCTTT,CATSDPRGKNTEAFF,many,TRBV24-1,TRBJ1-1,NA
TGTGCCACCCACCTGACAGGAGCCGGGGATGAGCAGTTCTTC,CATHLTGAGDEQFF,few,TRBV7-9,TRBJ2-1,NA
TGCAGTGCTCCAAACGGCGACTCCTATAATTCACCCCTCCACTTT,CSAPNGDSYNSPLHF,many,TRBV20-1,TRBJ1-6,NA
TGTGCCAGCAGCTTACCTGACAGGGCCTATGGCTACACCTTC,CASSLPDRAYGYTF,many,TRBV7-9,TRBJ1-2,TRBD1
TGTGCCAGCACGGTTCCCGTGGGGGGCGAGATATGGAATCAGCCCCAGCATTTT,CASTVPVGGEIWNQPQHF,NA,TRBV6-4,TRBJ1-5,NA
TGCAGCGTTGGGACGACAGGGCAAGATGAAAAACTGTTTTTT,CSVGTTGQDEKLFF,NA,TRBV29-1,TRBJ1-4,TRBD1
TGTGCCACCAGTGACCCCGGACAGGGGTTAGATACGCAGTATTTT,CATSDPGQGLDTQYF,few,TRBV24-1,TRBJ2-3,TRBD1
TGTGCCAGCAGCGGACACCCGAATAGCAATCAGCCCCAGCATTTT,CASSGHPNSNQPQHF,many,TRBV6-1,TRBJ1-5,NA
TGTGCCAGCAGGGTGGTGAACACTGAAGCTTTCTTT,CASRVVNTEAFF,many,TRBV12-3/TRBV12-4,TRBJ1-1,NA
TGTGCCAGTACTAGCGGGAGATACAATGAGCAGTTCTTC,CASTSGRYNEQFF,many,TRBV19,TRBJ2-1,TRBD2
TGTGCCTGGAGTGGCGGGACAGGGAGGACTGAAGCTTTCTTT,CAWSGGTGRTEAFF,many,TRBV30,TRBJ1-1,TRBD1
TGTGCCAGCAGCTTGGAGGGGCGCTCCGGGGCCAACGTCCTGACTTTC,CASSLEGRSGANVLTF,NA,TRBV5-6,TRBJ2-6,NA
TGTGCCAGCAGCCAAGAATCCCTAACCGGGGAGCTGTTTTTT,CASSQESLTGELFF,many,TRBV3-1,TRBJ2-2,NA
TGTGCCAGCAGTTACAACCGGGGTTCCGGGTATGGCTACACCTTC,CASSYNRGSGYGYTF,few,TRBV6-6,TRBJ1-2,NA
TGTGCCTGGGAGACCGGAACAGATACGCAGTATTTT,CAWETGTDTQYF,few,TRBV30,TRBJ2-3,NA
TGCAGCGTTGAAAGCCGGGGGCCAACCAATGAGCAGTTCTTC,CSVESRGPTNEQFF,NA,TRBV29-1,TRBJ2-1,NA
TGTGCCAGCAGCAACGGGGGGGCCGGGGAGCTGTTTTTT,CASSNGGAGELFF,many,TRBV2,TRBJ2-2,TRBD2